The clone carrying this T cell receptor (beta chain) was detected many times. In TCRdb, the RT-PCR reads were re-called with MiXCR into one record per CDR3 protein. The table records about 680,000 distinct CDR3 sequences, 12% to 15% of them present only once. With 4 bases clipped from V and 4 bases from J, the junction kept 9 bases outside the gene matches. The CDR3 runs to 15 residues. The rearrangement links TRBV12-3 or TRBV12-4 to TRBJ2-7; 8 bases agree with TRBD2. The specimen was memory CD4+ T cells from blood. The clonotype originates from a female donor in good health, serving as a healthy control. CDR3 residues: CASSSRKRETYEQYF. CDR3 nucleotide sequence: TGTGCCAGCAGTTCGAGAAAGCGGGAGACATACGAGCAGTACTTC.